This entry features one T cell receptor (beta chain) sequence. Per the original data handling: Estimates of nucleated cell counts were drawn from the amplification of reference gene primers. Some clones are missing from TCRdb's copy, which holds only in-frame ones; the method was immunoSEQ multiplex PCR. V and J calls plus clone size are reproduced from that table; the DNA served to infer D and trimming. The sample records a few hundred thousand clones, around nine tenths being singletons. This record comes from a study of blood T cell repertoires in COVID-19. In the study overall: The United States, Italy and Spain provided the acute and convalescent COVID-19 samples. T cells, B-cell-depleted T cells, or PBMCs supplied cDNA or gDNA.

CDR1 is MGHRA, CDR2 YSYEKL, per germline. There are 16 residues in the CDR3. J gave up 6 bases and V 4 bases, and 9 bases lay outside the gene matches. Sequencing input: peripheral blood. This receptor was taken from a man aged 25 to 40 with acute or convalescent COVID-19. This chain connects TRBV4-1 to TRBJ2-5; 12 bases agree with TRBD2. In nucleotides, the CDR3 is TGCGCCAGCAGCCCAGGTCTAGCGGGGGGGCGTAAGACCCAGTACTTC. It codes for CASSPGLAGGRKTQYF.